The 21 T cell receptor beta chains below all came from one sample that was sequenced in a study of shared clonotypes between healthy human individuals. Assay used: immunoSEQ multiplex PCR; TCRdb lists only in-frame clones, some missing. Here the sample spans roughly 700,000 clones, around 67% being singletons. The specimen was memory CD4+ T cells sorted from blood. As for subset: CD45RA-negative fraction. These receptors were taken from a woman aged 25 to 45 in good health.

The chain has TRBV5-1 and TRBJ2-5; TRBD2 agrees at 15 bases. J lost 4 bases, V lost 4 bases, and 5 bases had no gene match. This CDR3 region has 16 residues. Germline CDR1 is SGHRS and CDR2 is YFSETQ. In DNA form, the CDR3 reads TGCGCCAGCAGCCCAGGACTAGCGGGAGGGCGAGAGACCCAGTACTTC. Its translation: CASSPGLAGGRETQYF.

This clone was detected a few times. Other DNA sequences in the sample encode the same CDR3. DNA of the CDR3: TGTGCCAGCAGTCCATCTGGGAGTAGGTACGAGCAGTACTTC. Its protein product is CASSPSGSRYEQYF. The rearrangement links TRBV7-3 to TRBJ2-7; TRBD2 is a possible D gene (5 bases). This CDR3 has 14 amino acids. V lost 6 bases and J 4 bases, leaving 16 bases between the germline ends. Germline CDR1 SGHTA, CDR2 FQGTGA.

The chain links TRBV6-5 to TRBJ1-1; no firm D call. Germline V lookup: CDR1 MNHEY, CDR2 SVGAGI. Trimming stripped 2 bases from V and 5 bases from J, with 15 bases between. This CDR3 contains 15 residues. CDR3 residues: CASSYGPRLSTEAFF. As DNA, the CDR3 is TGTGCCAGCAGTTACGGGCCGCGATTGAGTACTGAAGCTTTCTTT.

This clone was detected ten times or more. CDR3 sequence (DNA): TGTGCCAGCAGACAGGCGGCGGGAGAGACCCAGTACTTC. Translating gives CASRQAAGETQYF. The V gene is TRBV2, the J gene TRBJ2-5; D may match TRBD1 or TRBD2 (5 bases each). In germline, CDR1 is SNHLY, CDR2 FYNNEI. V was trimmed by 6 bases and J by 4 bases, leaving 12 bases between them. The CDR3 extends over 13 amino acids.

The chain recombines TRBV5-8 with TRBJ2-2, with D hard to call. Looked up from germline, CDR1 is SGHTS and CDR2 is YDEGEE. This CDR3 has 15 amino acids. Trimming removed 5 bases at V and 4 bases at J, with 15 bases between. In DNA, the CDR3 is TGTGCCAGCAGTCTCGTTTGGGGTAGCACCGGGGAGCTGTTTTTT. The encoded protein is CASSLVWGSTGELFF.

The chain recombines TRBV2 with TRBJ2-4, with D unclear. Trimming pared 5 bases from V and 9 bases from J, leaving 5 bases between. The CDR3 extends over 10 amino acids. CDR1 is SNHLY, CDR2 FYNNEI, per germline. DNA of the CDR3: TGTGCCAGCAGTACTTTCATTCAGTACTTC. It yields the protein CASSTFIQYF.

The chain is built from TRBV4-1 and TRBJ1-2, with D perhaps TRBD1 (6 bases). The V end was cut by 1 base, the J end by 4 bases, with 13 bases between. The CDR3 covers 15 residues. In germline, CDR1 is MGHRA, CDR2 YSYEKL. CDR3 DNA sequence: TGCGCCAGCAGCCAAGGGATGGGGGGCAGCTATGGCTACACCTTC. This encodes CASSQGMGGSYGYTF.

This chain connects TRBV29-1 to TRBJ2-1; possible D gene TRBD1, 7 bases. Trimming cost V 6 bases and J 9 bases, with 15 bases left between them. Germline values: CDR1 SQVTM, CDR2 ANQGSEA. The CDR3 has 12 residues. CDR3 sequence: CSVGPGDSEQFF. The CDR3 DNA follows: TGCAGCGTCGGACCGGGGGACAGTGAGCAGTTCTTC.

This clone showed up just a few times. The rearrangement joins TRBV5-4 to TRBJ2-5, with TRBD2 matching over 7 bases. This CDR3 has 14 residues. The germline CDR1 and CDR2 sequences are SGHNT and YYREEE (reference sequence). Trimming removed 0 bases from V and 3 bases from J; junction bases left unmatched: 2. CDR3 in DNA: TGTGCCAGCAGCTTGGAACTAGCGAAAGAGACCCAGTACTTC. Its protein product is CASSLELAKETQYF.

Turning to this clone: The likely explanation is a read error, given a far larger clone one base away. This CDR3 is also generated by other DNA sequences in the sample. The V and J genes are TRBV19 and TRBJ2-3; TRBD1 aligns across 8 bases. The CDR3 is 14 residues long. The V gene's germline CDR1 is LNHDA and CDR2 SQIVND (reference sequence). J was trimmed by 0 bases and V by 4 bases; bases with no gene match: 0. CDR3 amino acids: CASSRTGSTDTQYF. Here the CDR3 DNA reads TGTGCCAGTAGTAGGACAGGGAGCACAGATACGCAGTATTTT.

J is TRBJ1-5 and V is TRBV1. TRBV1 is termed a pseudogene. CDR3 size: 15 residues. The CDR3 DNA reads TGCACCAGCAGCCCTGACGGGGGGGGGCCTGGGCCCCAGCATTTT. Translated, it gives CTSSPDGGGPGPQHF.

CDR3 bases: TGTGCCAGCAGCCCAGACAGATTCTCTGGAAACACCATATATTTT. Its translation is CASSPDRFSGNTIYF. V usage is TRBV7-8 and J usage is TRBJ1-3, with D possibly being TRBD1 (5 bases). The CDR3 runs 15 residues. Trimming stripped 5 bases from V and 0 bases from J, with 11 bases between. Germline assignment: CDR1 SGHVS and CDR2 FQNEAQ.

This chain links TRBV9 with TRBJ2-7; D remains ambiguous. This CDR3 has 13 residues. Per germline, CDR1 SGDLS and CDR2 YYNGEE. V lost 0 bases, J lost 4 bases, and 8 bases lay in between. The CDR3 DNA is TGTGCCAGCAGCGTAGGTCTGGCATACGAGCAGTACTTC. Protein product: CASSVGLAYEQYF.

The chain links TRBV2 to TRBJ1-1, with D maybe TRBD1 (5 bases). The CDR3 has 15 residues. CDR1 and CDR2 from the germline V gene are SNHLY and FYNNEI. Trimming cost V 10 bases and J 1 base, with 19 bases left between them. The CDR3 DNA is TGTGCCACCAATCTCCAGGGCCTCGAGAACACTGAAGCTTTCTTT. Protein product: CATNLQGLENTEAFF. Full variable domain (outside the CDR3, taken from reference TRBV2 and TRBJ1-1): EPEVTQTPSHQVTQMGQEVILRCVPISNHLYFYWYRQILGQKVEFLVSFYNNEISEKSEIFDDQFSVERPDGSNFTLKIRSTKLEDSAMYFCATNLQGLENTEAFFGQGTRLTVV.

In this sample, this clone turned up many times. The chain recombines TRBV6-6 with TRBJ1-2; D uncertain. This CDR3 region has 13 residues. Trimming pared 5 bases from V and 4 bases from J, leaving 11 bases between. Germline loops: CDR1 MNHNY, CDR2 SVGAGI (reference sequence). CDR3 loop: CASSLMDVYGYTF. The CDR3, as DNA: TGTGCCAGCAGTCTAATGGACGTCTATGGCTACACCTTC.

This chain uses TRBV19 with TRBJ1-5, with 11 bases matching TRBD1. The germline V gene encodes CDR1 LNHDA and CDR2 SQIVND (reference sequence). Trimming removed 7 bases from V and 2 bases from J; junction bases left unmatched: 4. This CDR3 spans 15 amino acids. The CDR3 loop reads CASKGQGAGNQPQHF. DNA for the CDR3: TGTGCCAGTAAAGGACAGGGGGCTGGCAATCAGCCCCAGCATTTT.

The chain employs TRBV4-1 and TRBJ2-2, with D hard to call. V dropped 1 base and J dropped 7 bases, with 4 bases sitting between them. Germline CDR1 MGHRA, CDR2 YSYEKL. The CDR3 has 12 amino acids. This CDR3 is CASSQVVGELFF. The DNA of the CDR3 is TGCGCCAGCAGCCAAGTAGTCGGGGAGCTGTTTTTT.

V gene TRBV6-5 combines with J gene TRBJ1-5; tentative D call: TRBD1 (5 bases). The CDR3 has 13 residues. In germline, CDR1 is MNHEY, CDR2 SVGAGI. The germline V and J ends were trimmed by 5 bases and 5 bases, with 10 bases remaining between them. This chain's CDR3 is CASSRQMDQPQHF. The CDR3 nucleotides read TGTGCCAGCAGTCGACAGATGGATCAGCCCCAGCATTTT.

The chain couples TRBV27 to TRBJ1-6, with D possibly matching TRBD1 (5 bases). CDR1 and CDR2 from the germline V gene are MNHEY and SMNVEV (reference sequence). The CDR3 consists of 13 residues. The germline V and J ends were trimmed by 7 bases and 10 bases, with 14 bases remaining between them. CDR3 in amino acids: CASTQLRGSPLHF. The DNA for the CDR3 is TGTGCCAGCACCCAATTAAGGGGATCACCCCTCCACTTT.

The chain recombines TRBV7-2 with TRBJ2-1; 9 bases fit TRBD2. CDR3 size: 16 residues. After removal of 4 bases from V and 0 bases from J, the junction contained 4 bases not matched to a gene. Germline V gene data show CDR1 as SGHTA and CDR2 as FQGNSA. The CDR3 is CASSSGLASSYNEQFF. The CDR3 DNA reads as TGTGCCAGCAGCTCAGGACTAGCGAGCTCCTACAATGAGCAGTTCTTC.

This clone turned up a few times. This rearrangement joins TRBV2 to TRBJ2-1; D unresolved. Germline CDR1 and CDR2: SNHLY and FYNNEI. The CDR3 has 11 residues. The V end was cut by 6 bases, the J end by 9 bases, with 9 bases between. In DNA, the CDR3 is TGTGCCAGCAGGGTAAATATTGAGCAGTTCTTC. Protein product: CASRVNIEQFF.